This T cell receptor beta chain is drawn from a study of tissue T cells after allogeneic stem cell transplantation. The method was immunoSEQ multiplex PCR; TCRdb's version includes in-frame clones alone and lacks a portion of them. The sample consists of 2,000 to 2,500 clones, 46% of them appearing once. This clone was detected only a few times. The gene names here belong to mouse. Sample time point: mouse harvest day 14 after allogeneic transplant. Mouse grafts combined 10^7 T-cell-depleted bone marrow cells with 10^6 splenic CD5+ T cells. This clonotype originated in a female BALB/c mouse given C57BL/6 T cells with graft-versus-host disease after an allogeneic hematopoietic cell transplant. Input material: gut tissue.

CDR3 protein: CASSLWQGALEQYF. CDR3 DNA, as far as it was read: TGTGCCAGCAGTCTGTGGCAGGGGGCGCTGGAACAGTAC. J is TRBJ2-7 and V is TRBV26; 8 bases match TRBD1. From the germline J gene comes the end of the CDR3, since the read stops 1 residue before it. V dropped 1 base and J dropped 7; count of bases not matched to a gene: 6. The germline V gene has CDR1 KGHPV and CDR2 FQNQEV (reference sequence). The CDR3 spans 14 residues.